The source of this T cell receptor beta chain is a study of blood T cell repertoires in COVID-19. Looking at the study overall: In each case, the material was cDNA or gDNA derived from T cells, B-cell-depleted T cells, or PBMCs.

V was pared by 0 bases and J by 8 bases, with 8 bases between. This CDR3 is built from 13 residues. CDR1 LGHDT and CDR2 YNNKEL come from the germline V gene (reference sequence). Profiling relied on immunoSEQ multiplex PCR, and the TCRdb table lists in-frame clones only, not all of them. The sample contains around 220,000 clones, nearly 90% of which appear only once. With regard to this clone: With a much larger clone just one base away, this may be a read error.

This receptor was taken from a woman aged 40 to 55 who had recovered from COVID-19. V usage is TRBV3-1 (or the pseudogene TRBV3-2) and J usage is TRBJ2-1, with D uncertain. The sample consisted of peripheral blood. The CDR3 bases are TGTGCCAGCAGCCAAGATAAAGAGCATGAGCAGTTCTTC. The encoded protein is CASSQDKEHEQFF.